This T cell receptor (beta chain) was sequenced during a study of regulatory T cells in long-lasting Graves disease. Study results and caveats: Researchers reported studying only peripheral blood, not thyroid tissue. TCR diversity was lower in persistent Graves' patients than in newly diagnosed ones.

Arm-PCR with iRepertoire HTBI primers amplified the CDR3 regions for these TCR beta libraries. As originally analysed: Overall, samples carried 62 TRBV and 15 or so TRBJ segments. From the multiplex PCR reads, TCRdb called clonotypes with MiXCR, one entry per CDR3 protein. None of the V and J calls come from the authors' own analysis; TCRdb made them. Here the sample spans approximately 350,000 distinct CDR3 sequences, approximately 25% being singletons. Time point given: persistent/refractory GD, antithyroid drugs over 5 years with positive TRAb. The TCR library was made from RNA extracted from PBMCs. This clonotype has just a few counts. The antigen remains unidentified. Source: peripheral blood mononuclear cells (PBMCs), taken when the disease was refractory, from a patient treated with antithyroid drugs. The TCR comes from a middle-aged woman with Graves disease.

Written as DNA, the CDR3 is TGTGCCAGCAGCCAAGACCCTGGGGGGCGCAGGAACACTGAAGCTTTCTTT. Encoded protein: CASSQDPGGRRNTEAFF. The chain employs TRBV3-1 and TRBJ1-1; D might be TRBD1 (6 bases). Germline V gives CDR1 LGHDT, CDR2 YNNKEL (reference sequence). Between the trimmed V and J ends, which lost 0 bases and 1 base, there was a span of 15 bases. The CDR3 runs 17 residues. Full variable domain (missing parts from reference TRBV3-1 and TRBJ1-1): DTAVSQTPKYLVTQMGNDKSIKCEQNLGHDTMYWYKQDSKKFLKIMFSYNNKELIINETVPNRFSPKSPDKAHLNLHINSLELGDSAVYFCASSQDPGGRRNTEAFFGQGTRLTVV.